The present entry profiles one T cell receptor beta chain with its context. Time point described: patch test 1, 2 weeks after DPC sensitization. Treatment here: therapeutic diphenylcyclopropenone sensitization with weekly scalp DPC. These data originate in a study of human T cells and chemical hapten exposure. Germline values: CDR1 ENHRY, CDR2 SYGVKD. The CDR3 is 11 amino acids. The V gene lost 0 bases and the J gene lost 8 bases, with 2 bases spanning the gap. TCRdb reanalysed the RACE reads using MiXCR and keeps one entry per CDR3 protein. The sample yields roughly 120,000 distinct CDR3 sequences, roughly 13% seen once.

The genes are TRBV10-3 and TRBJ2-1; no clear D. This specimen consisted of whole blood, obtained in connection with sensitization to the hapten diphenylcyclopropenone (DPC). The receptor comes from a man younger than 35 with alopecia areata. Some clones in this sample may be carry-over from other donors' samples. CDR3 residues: CAISESYEQFF. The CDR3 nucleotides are TGTGCCATCAGTGAGTCCTATGAGCAGTTCTTC.